The next 31 T cell receptor delta chains were all read from a single sample in a study of gamma-delta T cells after stem cell transplantation. TCRdb re-called the RT-PCR reads via CATT. The sample contains about 11,000 delta-chain clones, about 38% of which appear only once. Sequencing was done on a sample of gamma-delta T cells. The receptor set was obtained from a human donor. It is not recorded whose cells these are; they may come from a transplant donor.

The chain links TRDV1 to TRDJ2, with 9 bases fitting TRDD2. V was clipped by 1 base and J by 0 bases; unmatched bases: 18. This CDR3 is built from 22 residues. Looked up from germline, CDR1 is TSWWSYY and CDR2 is QGS. CDR3 amino acids: CALGEPPEAPSYRGPLTAQLFF. DNA of the CDR3: TGTGCTCTTGGGGAACCCCCAGAGGCGCCTTCCTACCGGGGGCCTTTGACAGCACAACTCTTCTTT.

The table lists this clone with a few counts. A read error may account for a junction end that differs from germline. This sample includes further DNA sequences coding for the same CDR3. The rearrangement joins TRDV2 to TRDJ3; the match to TRDD3 covers 12 bases. The CDR3 sequence is 18 residues long. Germline V gives CDR1 GEAIGNYY, CDR2 EKD. The CDR3 coding sequence is TGTGCCTGCGACATACTGGGGGATACCCCCTGGGACACCCGACAGATGTTTTTC. Its protein is CACDILGDTPWDTRQMFF.

On this clone itself: A read error may be the cause here, since a much bigger clone is one base away. This sample also contains other DNA sequences that code for the same CDR3. V gene TRDV2 combines with J gene TRDJ1; 8 bases are a match to TRDD3. Germline assignment: CDR1 GEAIGNYY and CDR2 EKD. The ends lost 1 base at V and 0 bases at J; junction bases unmatched: 18. The length of the CDR3 is 20 residues. In nucleotides, the CDR3 is TGTGCCTGTGACACTTCATCCCCCCGGTTTGGGGGATCGTACACCGATAAACTCATCTTT. It translates to CACDTSSPRFGGSYTDKLIF.

For this clone: A clone one base away is much larger, so this may be a read error. V gene TRDV2 combines with J gene TRDJ1, with TRDD3 matching over 7 bases. In germline, CDR1 is GEAIGNYY, CDR2 EKD. CDR3 length: 15 residues. After removal of 0 bases from V and 0 bases from J, the junction contained 3 bases not matched to a gene. CDR3 sequence reads: CACDTWGRHTDKLIF. In nucleotides, the CDR3 is TGTGCCTGTGACACCTGGGGGAGACACACCGATAAACTCATCTTT.

Within the sample, this clone is medium-sized (0.01 to 0.1%). Different DNA sequences within this sample yield the same CDR3. The chain recombines TRDV2 with TRDJ1; 8 bases map to TRDD3. Germline trimming cut 1 base from V and 0 bases from J; bases unmatched to any gene: 15. Germline values: CDR1 GEAIGNYY, CDR2 EKD. The CDR3 covers 19 residues. This CDR3 is CACDTRSRWGTSYTDKLIF. CDR3 bases: TGTGCCTGTGACACTCGATCACGCTGGGGGACATCGTACACCGATAAACTCATCTTT.

Notes on this clone: An end of the junction differs from the germline gene, which may be a read error. The chain is built from TRDV2 and TRDJ3; 10 positions agree with TRDD3. This CDR3 contains 16 residues. Germline CDR1 is GEAIGNYY and CDR2 is EKD. The CDR3 DNA follows: TGTGCCTGTGACTACTGGGGGATCCGGGACACCCTCCAGATTTTTTTC. Protein sequence: CACDYWGIRDTLQIFF.

A note on this clone: At one boundary the junction diverges from the germline segment, which might be a read error. The V gene is TRDV2, the J gene TRDJ1, with 13 nucleotides matching TRDD3. The CDR3 contains 13 residues. CDR1 is GEAIGNYY and CDR2 is EKD in the germline V gene. The CDR3 DNA reads TGTGCCTGTGCTACTGGGGGATACGATAAACTCACCTTT. Amino acids: CACATGGYDKLTF.

V gene TRAV29/DV5 combines with J gene TRDJ1; TRDD3 is a possible D gene (6 bases). This CDR3 is 21 amino acids long. V lost 4 bases, J lost 2 bases, and 36 bases lay in between. Germline V gene data show CDR1 as NSMFDY and CDR2 as ISSIKDK. The CDR3 sequence is CAAGANSFERGDDSSTDKLIF. DNA of the CDR3: TGTGCAGCAGGCGCGAATTCCTTCGAACGGGGGGACGACTCTTCGACCGATAAACTCATCTTT.

This clone was seen a handful of times. The V call is TRDV1, the J call TRDJ1; no firm D call. Germline V gene sequence: CDR1 TSWWSYY, CDR2 QGS. V was trimmed by 2 bases and J by 0 bases, leaving 10 bases between them. The CDR3 is 15 amino acids. CDR3 bases: TGTGCTCTTGGGGAAGGAGGGGTGTACACCGATAAACTCATCTTT. Its translation is CALGEGGVYTDKLIF.

The chain recombines TRDV1 with TRDJ1; TRDD3 matches 8 bases. From germline, CDR1 is TSWWSYY and CDR2 QGS. The junction had 13 bases not matched to a gene; V was cut back by 4 bases and J by 0 bases. The CDR3 has 18 amino acids. The CDR3: CALGGSWGRWSYTDKLIF. CDR3 DNA: TGTGCTCTTGGGGGCAGCTGGGGGAGATGGTCGTACACCGATAAACTCATCTTT.

This clone was recorded a few times. The chain has TRAV29/DV5 and TRDJ1; D is possibly TRDD3 (6 bases). CDR3 length equals 16 residues. V was shortened by 4 bases and J by 3 bases, with 22 bases between the two germline ends. Germline V gene data show CDR1 as NSMFDY and CDR2 as ISSIKDK. CDR3 nucleotides: TGTGCAGCACTTCGTAGGGGGGACTACTACGCCGATAAACTCATCTTT. It specifies CAALRRGDYYADKLIF.

This clone came up a few times. Since a much larger clone is just one base distant, this may be a read error. The same CDR3 arises from other DNA sequences in this sample as well. J is TRDJ3 and V is TRDV2; 9 positions agree with TRDD3. V gave up 0 bases and J gave up 0 bases; unmatched junction bases: 14. CDR3 length: 22 amino acids. The germline V gene has CDR1 GEAIGNYY and CDR2 EKD. The CDR3 nucleotides are TGTGCCTGTGACACCGGGGGATACCTTCACCCTACCAGCTCCTGGGACACCCGACAGATGTTTTTC. It translates to CACDTGGYLHPTSSWDTRQMFF.

Comment on this clone: Germline and junction disagree at one end, which may indicate a read error. The chain is built from TRDV1 and TRDJ1, with 8 positions matching TRDD3. The CDR3 has 15 residues. Germline V CDR1 and CDR2: TSWWSYY, QGS. CDR3 loop: CALGGSETYTDKLIF. The CDR3 nucleotides are TGCGCTCTTGGGGGATCGGAGACGTACACCGATAAACTCATCTTT.

Of note for this clone: Mismatch with germline at one junction end may stem from a read error. The chain couples TRDV1 to TRDJ1, with TRDD3 identical over 12 bases. This CDR3 contains 19 residues. Germline assignment: CDR1 TSWWSYY and CDR2 QGS. This chain's CDR3 is CAIGGPSILLGDTSDKLIF. Here the CDR3 DNA reads TGTGCTATTGGGGGACCTTCAATCCTACTGGGGGATACTAGCGATAAACTCATCTTT.

As to this clone: A far more abundant clone sits one base away, making this likely a read error. The V and J genes are TRDV2 and TRDJ1; TRDD3 is a possible D gene (5 bases). The CDR3 runs 14 residues. Deletions cut 3 bases from V and 0 bases from J, with 10 bases between. CDR1 is GEAIGNYY, CDR2 EKD, per germline. DNA for the CDR3: TGTGCCTGTGACTTACGGGGGGACACCGATAAACTCATCTTT. It encodes CACDLRGDTDKLIF.

With regard to this clone: An end of the junction differs from the germline gene, which may be a read error. This chain links TRDV2 with TRDJ3, with no clear D. Germline CDR1 GEAIGNYY, CDR2 EKD. This CDR3 is 19 amino acids long. The CDR3 loop reads CACDTPLRPVRRDTRQLFF. The CDR3 DNA sequence: TGTGCCTGTGACACCCCTCTTAGGCCCGTGAGAAGGGACACCCGACAGCTGTTTTTC.

This clone was recorded only once. The junction differs from germline at one of its ends, possibly a read error. The V call is TRDV1, the J call TRDJ1, with D tentatively TRDD3 (6 bases). The CDR3 is 18 amino acids. The germline CDR1 and CDR2 sequences are TSWWSYY and QGS. Here the CDR3 reads CALGESGGNLYGTDNLIF. The DNA of the CDR3 is TGTGCTCTTGGGGAAAGCGGGGGGAACTTGTATGGGACCGATAATCTCATCTTT.

The chain employs TRDV1 and TRDJ1; D is possibly TRDD3 (6 bases). V lost 3 bases and J lost 3, with 23 bases in between. Germline V gives CDR1 TSWWSYY, CDR2 QGS. The CDR3 loop spans 18 amino acids. CDR3 nucleotide sequence: TGTGCTCTTGGGGACCCTTTCGCGAGGTACTGGGTTGCCGATAAACTCATCTTT. Protein: CALGDPFARYWVADKLIF.

The rearrangement links TRDV1 to TRDJ1; TRDD3 matches at 7 bases. This CDR3 contains 17 residues. V shed 11 bases and J 0 bases; nucleotides not matched to a gene: 18. Germline V gene sequence: CDR1 TSWWSYY, CDR2 QGS. Here the CDR3 DNA reads TGTGCTAGTGGGGAAAATTGGGGATATCAGTACACCGATAAACTCATCTTT. This gives the protein CASGENWGYQYTDKLIF.

This chain joins TRDV1 and TRDJ1, with TRDD3 matching over 7 bases. The ends lost 5 bases at V and 0 bases at J; junction bases unmatched: 24. This CDR3 has 21 amino acids. CDR1 and CDR2 from the germline V gene are TSWWSYY and QGS. In DNA, the CDR3 is TGTGCTCTTGGGCCGTCAACGACCACCAAAAGCCCCTGGGGGCACACCGATAAACTCATCTTT. It encodes CALGPSTTTKSPWGHTDKLIF.

This clone was recorded a few times. The chain links TRDV3 to TRDJ1, with D hard to call. In germline, CDR1 is TVYSNPD, CDR2 GDNSRS (reference sequence). This CDR3 has 13 amino acids. V lost 2 bases to trimming and J lost 4 bases, with 14 bases between them. The CDR3 DNA is TGTGCCTTTGGGGCCCTCCGGGACGATAAACTCATCTTT. Translated: CAFGALRDDKLIF.

The chain combines TRDV2 with TRDJ3; D might be TRDD2 or TRDD3, each matching 5 bases. The CDR3 consists of 21 residues. Trimming removed 0 bases from V and 8 bases from J, with 28 bases in between. Germline V CDR1 and CDR2: GEAIGNYY, EKD. The CDR3 nucleotides are TGTGCCTGTGACACCGTTCGGTGCTGGGTGATACTTTCCTTTTACACCCGACAGATGTTTTTC. As protein: CACDTVRCWVILSFYTRQMFF.

This clone has just a few counts. V is TRDV3 and J is TRDJ1; 9 bases are shared with TRDD3. The germline V gene has CDR1 TVYSNPD and CDR2 GDNSRS (reference sequence). This CDR3 has 18 amino acids. After removal of 2 bases from V and 0 bases from J, the junction contained 16 bases not matched to a gene. CDR3 protein: CAFLNPGDTLRYTDKLIF. The CDR3 DNA follows: TGTGCCTTTCTAAACCCGGGGGATACCCTCCGGTACACCGATAAACTCATCTTT.

Regarding this clone: A much larger clonotype is one base distant, so this may be a read error. The CDR3 DNA reads TGTGCCTGTGACAAGCGGGGGGACACCGATAAACTCATCTTT. Translation: CACDKRGDTDKLIF. The chain recombines TRDV2 with TRDJ1, with D possibly TRDD3 on 5 matching bases. Germline CDR1 GEAIGNYY, CDR2 EKD. The CDR3 is made up of 14 amino acids. The V gene lost 2 bases and the J gene lost 0 bases, with 9 bases spanning the gap.

A word on this clone: Other nucleotide sequences in the sample specify the same CDR3. As DNA, the CDR3 is TGTGCCTGTGACACCGTAATGGTTGGGGGATACACCGATAAACTCATCTTT. Its translation: CACDTVMVGGYTDKLIF. The V gene is TRDV2, the J gene TRDJ1; 8 bases are shared with TRDD3. The CDR3 spans 17 residues. V lost 0 bases to trimming and J lost 0 bases; unmatched junction nucleotides: 8. From germline, CDR1 is GEAIGNYY and CDR2 EKD.

As for this clone: This same CDR3 is encoded by further DNA sequences in the sample. The chain carries TRDV2 and TRDJ3, with 8 bases identical to TRDD3. V dropped 6 bases and J dropped 0; count of bases not matched to a gene: 6. Germline CDR1 GEAIGNYY, CDR2 EKD. The CDR3 is made up of 17 amino acids. This CDR3 is CACPTGGPSWDTRQMFF. In DNA, the CDR3 is TGTGCCTGTCCTACTGGGGGCCCCTCCTGGGACACCCGACAGATGTTTTTC.

In its sample, this clone was seen a few times. The V and J genes are TRDV1 and TRDJ2; the match to TRDD3 covers 8 bases. The CDR3 consists of 25 residues. V lost 3 bases to trimming and J lost 3 bases; unmatched junction nucleotides: 33. Looked up from germline, CDR1 is TSWWSYY and CDR2 is QGS. The CDR3: CALGDLRGSRPSPLWGGDMTAQLFF. CDR3 bases: TGTGCTCTTGGGGACCTAAGGGGTTCCCGGCCTTCCCCGCTCTGGGGGGGGGATATGACAGCACAACTCTTCTTT.

This clone is medium-sized by share. Distinct nucleotide sequences in the sample also encode this CDR3. V is TRDV2 and J is TRDJ1; no clear D. The CDR3 runs to 15 residues. The ends were cut back, 0 bases at V and 2 bases at J, with 12 bases in the middle. Germline V gives CDR1 GEAIGNYY, CDR2 EKD. CDR3 nucleotide sequence: TGTGCCTGTGACACCGGGGCGGAGTGGACCGATAAACTCATCTTT. As protein: CACDTGAEWTDKLIF.

The chain recombines TRDV1 with TRDJ1; the match to TRDD3 covers 13 bases. V lost 5 bases to trimming and J lost 3 bases; unmatched junction nucleotides: 30. The germline V gene encodes CDR1 TSWWSYY and CDR2 QGS. This CDR3 contains 24 residues. CDR3 sequence reads: CALGNNFPTGGYDTLSTPSDKLIF. The CDR3, as DNA: TGTGCTCTTGGGAACAACTTTCCTACTGGGGGATACGATACCCTTAGTACACCTTCCGATAAACTCATCTTT.

This clone has a handful of counts. This chain joins TRDV3 and TRDJ1, with 9 bases aligning to TRDD3. The CDR3 loop spans 15 amino acids. V trimming: 2 bases; J trimming: 1 base; junction bases outside the gene matches: 8. The germline CDR1 and CDR2 sequences are TVYSNPD and GDNSRS (reference sequence). In DNA, the CDR3 is TGTGCCTTTGCCTACTGGGGATACGGCACCGATAAACTCATCTTT. This encodes CAFAYWGYGTDKLIF. Supplemented by reference TRDV3 and TRDJ1, the full variable domain reads CDKVTQSSPDQTVASGSEVVLLCTYDTVYSNPDLFWYRIRPDYSFQFVFYGDNSRSEGADFTQGRFSVKHILTQKAFHLVISPVRTEDSATYYCAFAYWGYGTDKLIFGKGTRVTVEP.

This chain uses TRDV1 with TRDJ1; D call uncertain. The V end lost 1 base, the J end lost 0 bases, and 42 bases lay between the germline ends. Looked up from germline, CDR1 is TSWWSYY and CDR2 is QGS. This CDR3 contains 26 residues. CDR3 bases: TGTGCTCTTGGGGAACCCCGAAGGGCCCTCTACGTTCTGATAAAGAGACCTGAAGGGTACACCGATAAACTCATCTTT. Translation: CALGEPRRALYVLIKRPEGYTDKLIF.